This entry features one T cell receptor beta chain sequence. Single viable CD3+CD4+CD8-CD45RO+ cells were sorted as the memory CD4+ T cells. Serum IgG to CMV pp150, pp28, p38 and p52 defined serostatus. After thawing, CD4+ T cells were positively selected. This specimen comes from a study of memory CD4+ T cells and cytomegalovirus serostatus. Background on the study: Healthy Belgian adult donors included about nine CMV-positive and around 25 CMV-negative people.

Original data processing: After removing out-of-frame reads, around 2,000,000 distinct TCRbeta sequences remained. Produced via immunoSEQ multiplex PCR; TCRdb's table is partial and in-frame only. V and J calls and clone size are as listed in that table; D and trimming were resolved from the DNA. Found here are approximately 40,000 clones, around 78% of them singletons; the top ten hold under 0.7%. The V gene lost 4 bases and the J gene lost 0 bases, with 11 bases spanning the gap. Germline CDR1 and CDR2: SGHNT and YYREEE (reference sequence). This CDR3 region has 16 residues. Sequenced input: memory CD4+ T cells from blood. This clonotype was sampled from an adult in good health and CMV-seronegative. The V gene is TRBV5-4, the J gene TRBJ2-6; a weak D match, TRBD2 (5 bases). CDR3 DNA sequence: TGTGCCAGCAGCCAGAGGGCAGCCTCTGGGGCCAACGTCCTGACTTTC. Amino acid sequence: CASSQRAASGANVLTF.